This T cell receptor (beta chain) was identified during a study of blood T cell repertoires in COVID-19. Study as a whole: The samples span acute and convalescent COVID-19 from the United States, Italy and Spain. PBMCs, B-cell-depleted T cells, or T cells were the source of the cDNA or gDNA that made up the material.

This CDR3 has 15 residues. With V trimmed by 1 base and J by 5 bases, 2 bases remained unmatched. Germline CDR1 and CDR2: SGHVS and FQNEAQ. Original processing notes: Nucleated cell number was recorded as an estimate derived from reference gene primer amplification. Libraries were prepared by immunoSEQ multiplex PCR; TCRdb keeps only in-frame clonotypes and omits some of them. That table furnishes V, J and clone size, whereas the DNA furnished D and trimming. This table holds nearly 350,000 clones, approximately 89% found once. The sample consisted of peripheral blood. The sequence came from a woman aged 18-35 years who had recovered from COVID-19. V usage is TRBV7-8 and J usage is TRBJ2-1, with 10 bases lining up with TRBD2. The CDR3 here is CASSLVLAGDNEQFF. The CDR3 DNA reads as TGTGCCAGCAGCTTAGTCCTAGCGGGAGACAATGAGCAGTTCTTC.